The rows below give T cell receptor beta chains drawn from one sample of a study of blood T cell repertoires in COVID-19. TCRdb's copy holds only in-frame clones and misses some; the assay was immunoSEQ multiplex PCR. The table shows some 97,000 clones, with roughly 80% occurring only once. Sample: peripheral blood. These receptors were obtained from a man between 65 and 85 years old with active or convalescent COVID-19. Both conserved end residues are part of each CDR3.

TRBV27	TRBJ1-5	CASSPWTEGWNQPQHF
TRBV29-1	TRBJ1-1	CSVEKTGGNTEAFF
TRBV3-1/TRBV3-2	TRBJ2-1	CASSQVGQRAYNEQFF
TRBV19	TRBJ1-1	CASSIGRGRVEAFF
TRBV19	TRBJ2-6	CASSLDRGGDSSGANVLTF
TRBV5-1	TRBJ2-3	CASSPIGLAGGTSTDTQYF
TRBV5-1	TRBJ1-3	CASSPGTGAGNTIYF
TRBV7-9	TRBJ1-6	CASSLRLVAGSPLHF
TRBV10-2	TRBJ2-7	CASSREAYEQYF
TRBV19	TRBJ1-6	CASSTSRTGANSPLHF
TRBV5-1	TRBJ1-1	CASSLGTDSRTEAFF
TRBV21-1	TRBJ2-7	CASSLRPGTSGGTYEQYF
TRBV11-1	TRBJ2-7	CASSLIGRAYEQYF
TRBV4-1	TRBJ2-3	CASSQDRAGGANTQYF
TRBV7-9	TRBJ1-4	CASSPMTGYGEKLFF
TRBV6-5	TRBJ1-5	CASRKVTGSNQPQHF
TRBV28	TRBJ1-2	CASSFRPGRGNYGYTF
TRBV5-6	TRBJ1-6	CASSPEAGRGYSPLHF
TRBV12-1	TRBJ1-5	CASSLRAGQPQHF
TRBV7-8	TRBJ1-6	CASSLRGEQSPLHF
TRBV9	TRBJ2-7	CASSVDGGSSYEQYF
TRBV4-1	TRBJ2-5	CASSQDQDPGRETQYF
TRBV4-1	TRBJ1-4	CASSQVGVGREKLFF
TRBV10-3	TRBJ2-3	CAISERLGAHTDTQYF
TRBV11-3	TRBJ2-1	CASSLEGGRVNNEQFF
TRBV11-2	TRBJ1-4	CASSSSPAGNEKLFF
TRBV14	TRBJ2-2	CASSQVSKTGELFF
TRBV27	TRBJ2-7	CASGDRDSPYEQYF
TRBV24-1	TRBJ2-2	CATTGTSGTGELFF
TRBV30	TRBJ1-1	CAWSGGFGTEAFF
TRBV10-2	TRBJ1-4	CASSRGLGWEKLFF
TRBV7-2	TRBJ1-2	CASSFDSANYGYTF
TRBV7-8	TRBJ1-1	CASSPQPGQQEAFF
TRBV28	TRBJ1-1	CASRIGTVTFEAFF
TRBV3-1/TRBV3-2	TRBJ2-5	CASSQEGGNQETQYF
TRBV19	TRBJ2-5	CASRIGATETQYF
TRBV5-4	TRBJ2-2	CASSLGLAGGPFTGELFF
TRBV5-4	TRBJ2-3	CASSLVPGEGTDTQYF
TRBV3-1/TRBV3-2	TRBJ2-7	CASSQVTGSYEQYF
TRBV4-2	TRBJ2-3	CASSQRLAGGASTDTQYF
TRBV3-1/TRBV3-2	TRBJ1-1	CASSRTSGTEAFF
TRBV25-1	TRBJ2-2	CASRGLAGTGELFF
TRBV6-5	TRBJ1-6	CASTTLPRPLHF
TRBV6-2/TRBV6-3	TRBJ2-5	CASSYSSVVGQETQYF
TRBV9	TRBJ1-4	CASSEGQGGITNEKLFF
TRBV10-1	TRBJ2-2	CANPVGQGDTGELFF
TRBV2	TRBJ2-5	CASSDGLWRETQYF
TRBV5-1	TRBJ2-3	CASSPGLAGNADTQYF
TRBV5-6	TRBJ1-2	CASSFPTNYGYTF
TRBV24-1	TRBJ2-7	CATKSSTYEQYF
TRBV6-2/TRBV6-3	TRBJ1-2	CASSYAYAGGEGYTF
TRBV13	TRBJ1-2	CASSQPRTGNYGYTF
TRBV28	TRBJ2-2	CASSGAFLAGELFF
TRBV7-6	TRBJ1-1	CASSPGGLRGTEAFF
TRBV29-1	TRBJ2-7	CSGGQGQYEQYF